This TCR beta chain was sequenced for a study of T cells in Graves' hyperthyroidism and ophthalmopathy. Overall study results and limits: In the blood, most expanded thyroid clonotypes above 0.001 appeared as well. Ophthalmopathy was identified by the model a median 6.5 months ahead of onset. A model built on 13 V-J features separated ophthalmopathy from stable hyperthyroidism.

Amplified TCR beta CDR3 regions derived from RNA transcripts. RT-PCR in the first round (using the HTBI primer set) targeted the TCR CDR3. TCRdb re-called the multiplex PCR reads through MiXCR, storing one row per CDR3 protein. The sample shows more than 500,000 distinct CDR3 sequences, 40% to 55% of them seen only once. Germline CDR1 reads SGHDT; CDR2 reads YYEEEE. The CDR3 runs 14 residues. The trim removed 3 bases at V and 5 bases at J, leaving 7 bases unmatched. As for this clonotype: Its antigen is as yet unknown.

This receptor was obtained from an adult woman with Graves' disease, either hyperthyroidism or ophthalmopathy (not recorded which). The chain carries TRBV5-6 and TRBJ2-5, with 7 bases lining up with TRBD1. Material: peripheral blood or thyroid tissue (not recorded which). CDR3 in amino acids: CASSSDRELETQYF. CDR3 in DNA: TGTGCCAGCAGCTCTGACAGGGAGCTGGAGACCCAGTACTTC.